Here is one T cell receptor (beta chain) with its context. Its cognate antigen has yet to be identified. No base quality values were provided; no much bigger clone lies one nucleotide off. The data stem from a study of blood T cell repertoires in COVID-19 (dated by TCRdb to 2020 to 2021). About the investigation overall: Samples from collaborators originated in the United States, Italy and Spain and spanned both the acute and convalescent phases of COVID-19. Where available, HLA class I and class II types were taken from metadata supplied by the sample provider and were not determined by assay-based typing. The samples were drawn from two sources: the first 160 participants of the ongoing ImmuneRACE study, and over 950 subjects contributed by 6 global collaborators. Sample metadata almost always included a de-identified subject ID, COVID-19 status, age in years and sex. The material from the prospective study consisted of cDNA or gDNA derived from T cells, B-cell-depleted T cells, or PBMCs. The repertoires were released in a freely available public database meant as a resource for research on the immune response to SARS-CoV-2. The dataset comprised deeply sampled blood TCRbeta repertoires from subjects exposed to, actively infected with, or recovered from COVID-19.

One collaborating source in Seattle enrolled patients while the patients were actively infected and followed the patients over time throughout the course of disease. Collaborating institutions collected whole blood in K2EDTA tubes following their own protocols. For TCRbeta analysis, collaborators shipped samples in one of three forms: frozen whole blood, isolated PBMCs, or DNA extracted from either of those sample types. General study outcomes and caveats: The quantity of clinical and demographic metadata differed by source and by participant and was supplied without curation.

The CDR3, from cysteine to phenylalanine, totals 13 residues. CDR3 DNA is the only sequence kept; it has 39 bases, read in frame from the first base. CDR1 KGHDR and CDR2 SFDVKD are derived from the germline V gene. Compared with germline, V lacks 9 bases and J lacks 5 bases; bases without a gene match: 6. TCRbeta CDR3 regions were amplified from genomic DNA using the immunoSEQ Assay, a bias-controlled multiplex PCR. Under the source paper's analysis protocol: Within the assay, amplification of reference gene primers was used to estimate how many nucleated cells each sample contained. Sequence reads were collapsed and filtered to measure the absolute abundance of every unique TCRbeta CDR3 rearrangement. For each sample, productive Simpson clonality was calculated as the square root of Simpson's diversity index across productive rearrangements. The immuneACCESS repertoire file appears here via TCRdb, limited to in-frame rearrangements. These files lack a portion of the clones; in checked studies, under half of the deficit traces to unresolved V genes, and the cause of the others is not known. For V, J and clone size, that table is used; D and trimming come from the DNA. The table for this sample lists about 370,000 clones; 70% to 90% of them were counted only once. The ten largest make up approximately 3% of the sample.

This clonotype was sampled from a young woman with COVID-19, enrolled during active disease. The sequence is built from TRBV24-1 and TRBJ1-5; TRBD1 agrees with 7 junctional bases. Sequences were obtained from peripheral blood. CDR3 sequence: CATSQGVYQPQHF. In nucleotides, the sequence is TGTGCCACCTCCCAGGGGGTGTATCAGCCCCAGCATTTT.